The 2 T cell receptor beta chains listed next were all sequenced from one sample in a study of blood T cell repertoires in COVID-19. Sequencing used immunoSEQ multiplex PCR; TCRdb keeps in-frame clones, though not all of them. The repertoire includes a few hundred thousand clones, more than 75% of them detected once, and 5% to 7.5% sits in the top ten. The source material was PBMCs or T cells enriched from blood (not recorded which). These receptors all come from a woman in her fifties or sixties who had been exposed to COVID-19.

The chain links TRBV5-1 to TRBJ2-7; 9 bases map to TRBD1. CDR3 size: 15 residues. Unmatched junction bases numbered 9, after V lost 4 bases and J lost 4 bases. Germline CDR1 reads SGHRS; CDR2 reads YFSETQ. As DNA, the CDR3 is TGCGCCAGCAGCCCCGGGACAGGGATCCCTTACGAGCAGTACTTC. This codes for CASSPGTGIPYEQYF.

This sequence joins TRBV6-5 and TRBJ2-3; 10 bases are shared with TRBD2. V dropped 7 bases and J dropped 5; count of bases not matched to a gene: 9. The CDR3 contains 15 residues. Germline V gene lookup returns CDR1 MNHEY and CDR2 SVGAGI. CDR3 sequence reads: CASKRAGGLGDTQYF. DNA of the CDR3: TGTGCCAGCAAGCGAGCGGGGGGGCTCGGAGATACGCAGTATTTT.